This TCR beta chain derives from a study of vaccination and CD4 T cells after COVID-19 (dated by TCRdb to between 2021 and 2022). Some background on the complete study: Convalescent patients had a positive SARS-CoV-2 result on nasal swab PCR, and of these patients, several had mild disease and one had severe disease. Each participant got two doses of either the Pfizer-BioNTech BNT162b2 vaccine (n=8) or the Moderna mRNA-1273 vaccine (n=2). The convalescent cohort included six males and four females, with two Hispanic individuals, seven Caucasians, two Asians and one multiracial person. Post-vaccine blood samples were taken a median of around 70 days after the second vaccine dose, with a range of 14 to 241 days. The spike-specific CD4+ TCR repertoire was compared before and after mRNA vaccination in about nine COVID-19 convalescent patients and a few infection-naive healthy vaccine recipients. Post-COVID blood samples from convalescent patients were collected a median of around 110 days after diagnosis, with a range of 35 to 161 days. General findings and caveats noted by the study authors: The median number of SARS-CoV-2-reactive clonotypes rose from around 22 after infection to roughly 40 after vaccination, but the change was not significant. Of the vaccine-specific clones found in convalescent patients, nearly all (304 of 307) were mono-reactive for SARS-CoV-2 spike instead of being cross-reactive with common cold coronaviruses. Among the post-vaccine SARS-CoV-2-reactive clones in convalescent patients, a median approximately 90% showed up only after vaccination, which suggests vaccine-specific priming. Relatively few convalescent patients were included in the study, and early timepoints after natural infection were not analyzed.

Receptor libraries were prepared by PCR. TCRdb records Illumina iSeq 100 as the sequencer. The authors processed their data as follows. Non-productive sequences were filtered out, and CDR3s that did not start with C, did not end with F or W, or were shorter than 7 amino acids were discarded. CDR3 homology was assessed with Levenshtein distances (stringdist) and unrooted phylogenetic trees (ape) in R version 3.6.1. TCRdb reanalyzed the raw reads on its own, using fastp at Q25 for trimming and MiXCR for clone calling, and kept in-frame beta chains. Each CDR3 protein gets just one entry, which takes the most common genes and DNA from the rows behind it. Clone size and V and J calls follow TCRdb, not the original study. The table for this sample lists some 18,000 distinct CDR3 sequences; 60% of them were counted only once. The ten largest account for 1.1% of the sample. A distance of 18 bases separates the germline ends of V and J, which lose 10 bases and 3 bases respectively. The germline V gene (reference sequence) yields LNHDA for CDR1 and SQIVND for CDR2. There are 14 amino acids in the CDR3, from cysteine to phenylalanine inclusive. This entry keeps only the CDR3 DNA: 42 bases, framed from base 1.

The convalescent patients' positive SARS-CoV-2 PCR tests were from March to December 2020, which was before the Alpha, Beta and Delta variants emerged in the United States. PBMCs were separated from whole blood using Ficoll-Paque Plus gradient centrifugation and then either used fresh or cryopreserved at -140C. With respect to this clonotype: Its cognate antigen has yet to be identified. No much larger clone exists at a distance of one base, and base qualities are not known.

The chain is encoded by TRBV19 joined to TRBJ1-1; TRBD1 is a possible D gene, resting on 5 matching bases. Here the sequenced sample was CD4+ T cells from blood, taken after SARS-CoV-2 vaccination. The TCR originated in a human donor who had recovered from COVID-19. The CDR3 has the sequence CATSLTDRDTEAFF. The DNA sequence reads TGTGCCACCTCACTCACCGACAGAGACACTGAAGCTTTCTTT.